A single sample gave rise to the 12 T cell receptor beta chains below, sequenced in a study of cytomegalovirus exposure and HLA in healthy donors. PCR employed 60 Vbeta and 13 Jbeta primers. Produced via immunoSEQ multiplex PCR; TCRdb's table is partial and in-frame only. This table has roughly 190,000 clones, just under 75% appearing once. The sample taken for sequencing was PBMCs. The origin of the receptors is a woman under 40 in good health and CMV-seropositive.

The CDR3 DNA sequence: TGTGCCAGCGCGGACAGTAACAATGAGCAGTTCTTC. Protein product: CASADSNNEQFF. V is TRBV5-6 and J is TRBJ2-1; D is possibly TRBD1 (6 bases). The germline gives CDR1 SGHDT, CDR2 YYEEEE. The V end was cut by 7 bases, the J end by 5 bases, with 10 bases between. CDR3 length equals 12 residues.

This rearrangement joins TRBV18 to TRBJ1-3; D is unclear. The ends were cut back, 3 bases at V and 0 bases at J, with 12 bases in the middle. This CDR3 is 16 amino acids long. Per the germline V gene, CDR1 is KGHSH and CDR2 is LQKENI. The CDR3: CASSPGQASSGNTIYF. The CDR3 nucleotides read TGTGCCAGCTCACCGGGCCAGGCGAGCTCTGGAAACACCATATATTTT.

The genes are TRBV19 and TRBJ2-7; D is possibly TRBD1 (6 bases). V was pared by 2 bases and J by 4 bases, with 12 bases between. CDR1 LNHDA and CDR2 SQIVND come from the germline V gene (reference sequence). This CDR3 has 14 residues. CDR3 amino acids: CASSIQGQPYEQYF. The CDR3 nucleotides are TGTGCCAGTAGTATACAAGGACAGCCGTACGAGCAGTACTTC.

The rearrangement links TRBV7-2 to TRBJ1-2; the match to TRBD1 covers 9 bases. The CDR3 totals 15 residues. Germline CDR1 reads SGHTA; CDR2 reads FQGNSA. J was trimmed by 6 bases and V by 5 bases; bases with no gene match: 10. Here the CDR3 DNA reads TGTGCCAGCAGCACCTACCTGGGACAGGGAAATGGCTACACCTTC. Its protein is CASSTYLGQGNGYTF.

This clone was counted only a few times. This sample also contains other DNA sequences that code for the same CDR3. The V and J genes are TRBV5-4 and TRBJ1-1; no reliable D call. The germline V gene has CDR1 SGHNT and CDR2 YYREEE (reference sequence). The CDR3 loop spans 14 amino acids. Trimming removed 4 bases at V and 4 bases at J, with 14 bases between. The CDR3 bases are TGTGCCAGCAGCGGTCGCGGGGTTGGCACTGAAGCTTTCTTT. Translated: CASSGRGVGTEAFF.

This clone was counted between two and nine times. This rearrangement joins TRBV4-1 to TRBJ2-1; D remains unclear. There are 14 residues in the CDR3. Germline CDR1 is MGHRA and CDR2 is YSYEKL. V lost 0 bases and J lost 5, with 8 bases in between. Here the CDR3 DNA reads TGCGCCAGCAGCCAAGAAAACACACACAATGAGCAGTTCTTC. It translates to CASSQENTHNEQFF.

The chain is built from TRBV6-1 and TRBJ2-5; 9 bases fit TRBD1. CDR3 length equals 15 residues. V lost 2 bases and J lost 5; bases outside the gene matches: 6. CDR1 MNHNS and CDR2 SASEGT come from the germline V gene. DNA for the CDR3: TGTGCCAGCAGTGAAATGACAGGGGGGAAGGAGACCCAGTACTTC. Encoded protein: CASSEMTGGKETQYF.

This clone turned up a few times. This sequence joins TRBV5-1 and TRBJ2-3, with 10 bases that match TRBD2. Germline trimming cut 0 bases from V and 4 bases from J; bases unmatched to any gene: 2. CDR1 and CDR2 from the germline V gene are SGHRS and YFSETQ. This CDR3 has 15 amino acids. The CDR3 loop is CASSLGLAGADTQYF. Written as DNA, the CDR3 is TGCGCCAGCAGCTTGGGTCTAGCGGGAGCAGATACGCAGTATTTT.

The chain links TRBV28 to TRBJ1-1; D is possibly TRBD1 (6 bases). Trimming cost V 6 bases and J 7 bases, with 18 bases left between them. CDR1 is MDHEN and CDR2 is SYDVKM in the germline V gene. This CDR3 contains 14 residues. The CDR3 nucleotides are TGTGCCAGCAGCCGACAGGTTGGGATTGGTGAAGCTTTCTTT. Its translation: CASSRQVGIGEAFF.

V gene TRBV28 combines with J gene TRBJ2-3; 8 bases agree with TRBD2. CDR1 and CDR2 (germline): MDHEN, SYDVKM. This CDR3 contains 15 residues. The junction had 7 bases not matched to a gene; V was cut back by 7 bases and J by 1 base. CDR3 sequence reads: CASKTAGGGTDTQYF. DNA for the CDR3: TGTGCCAGCAAGACCGCGGGGGGTGGCACAGATACGCAGTATTTT.

The chain couples TRBV9 to TRBJ2-2; perhaps TRBD1 as D (6 bases). CDR1 is SGDLS, CDR2 YYNGEE, per germline. CDR3 length equals 16 residues. V was shortened by 4 bases and J by 0 bases, with 13 bases between the two germline ends. The CDR3 coding sequence is TGTGCCAGCAGCTCAAAGGGACACGCGAACACCGGGGAGCTGTTTTTT. Protein product: CASSSKGHANTGELFF.

V and J are TRBV6-4 and TRBJ2-5, with D hard to call. The CDR3 spans 14 residues. Germline-derived CDR1 and CDR2 are MRHNA and SNTAGT. Trimming cost V 5 bases and J 5 bases, with 15 bases left between them. Here the CDR3 reads CASSPGPAEETQYF. In DNA form, the CDR3 reads TGTGCCAGCAGTCCCGGTCCCGCCGAGGAGACCCAGTACTTC.